The 13 T cell receptor beta chains reported below all come from one sample, sequenced in a study of blood T cell repertoires in COVID-19. The protocol was immunoSEQ multiplex PCR, while the TCRdb copy is restricted to in-frame clones and leaves out a portion. The repertoire has 90,000 or so clones, approximately 89% of them found once; the top ten carry 11%. Sequencing used peripheral blood. Source of these receptors: a man older than 75 with acute or convalescent COVID-19.

The chain joins TRBV7-2 to TRBJ1-2, with D perhaps matching TRBD1 (6 bases). Trimming removed 5 bases from V and 7 bases from J, with 17 bases in between. Germline CDR1 and CDR2: SGHTA and FQGNSA. The CDR3 has 14 residues. CDR3 bases: TGTGCCAGCAGCGTAGGGGGGGGCGCGAGTGGCTACACCTTC. This translates into CASSVGGGASGYTF.

The chain joins TRBV18 to TRBJ2-1; a weak D match, TRBD1 (6 bases). Between the trimmed V and J ends, which lost 0 bases and 6 bases, there was a span of 9 bases. Germline values: CDR1 KGHSH, CDR2 LQKENI. CDR3 length: 14 residues. CDR3 in DNA: TGTGCCAGCTCACCACCGACAGGAATCAATGAGCAGTTCTTC. It yields the protein CASSPPTGINEQFF.

V is TRBV18 and J is TRBJ1-4; the match to TRBD1 covers 7 bases. The CDR3 covers 16 residues. Germline values: CDR1 KGHSH, CDR2 LQKENI. V shed 5 bases, J shed 5 bases, and the junction held 11 bases outside the gene matches. The CDR3 loop reads CASSAVRDRGNEKLFF. CDR3 nucleotide sequence: TGTGCCAGCTCAGCAGTAAGGGACAGAGGAAATGAAAAACTGTTTTTT.

The rearrangement joins TRBV6-6 to TRBJ1-5; D is ambiguous. V shed 7 bases and J shed 0 bases, with 10 bases lying between them. The CDR3 runs to 14 residues. Germline assignment: CDR1 MNHNY and CDR2 SVGAGI (reference sequence). CDR3 amino acids: CASTQVYSNQPQHF. The CDR3 bases are TGTGCCAGCACCCAGGTTTATAGCAATCAGCCCCAGCATTTT.

The chain uses TRBV5-1 and TRBJ1-6, with D tentatively TRBD1 (5 bases). The V gene lost 0 bases and the J gene lost 10 bases, with 11 bases spanning the gap. This CDR3 is built from 14 residues. CDR1 and CDR2 (germline): SGHRS, YFSETQ. The CDR3 sequence: CASSLEGATSPLHF. In DNA form, the CDR3 reads TGCGCCAGCAGCTTGGAAGGGGCGACGTCACCCCTCCACTTT. The variable domain in full, completed from reference TRBV5-1 and TRBJ1-6, reads KAGVTQTPRYLIKTRGQQVTLSCSPISGHRSVSWYQQTPGQGLQFLFEYFSETQRNKGNFPGRFSGRQFSNSRSEMNVSTLELGDSALYLCASSLEGATSPLHFGNGTRLTVT.

This clone was counted a single time. J is TRBJ1-4 and V is TRBV6-5; 9 bases match TRBD1. Germline assignment: CDR1 MNHEY and CDR2 SVGAGI. The CDR3 extends over 14 amino acids. Trimming cost V 4 bases and J 8 bases; bases outside gene matches: 5. As DNA, the CDR3 is TGTGCCAGCAGTTTCACGGACAGGGGAGAAAAACTGTTTTTT. Translated, it gives CASSFTDRGEKLFF.

The V and J genes are TRBV7-9 and TRBJ2-2; tentatively, D is TRBD2 (5 bases). Germline loops: CDR1 SEHNR, CDR2 FQNEAQ (reference sequence). V was clipped by 6 bases and J by 7 bases, with 15 bases between them. CDR3 length equals 14 residues. The CDR3 DNA follows: TGTGCCAGCAGGGACCGTCGGGGTAACGGGGAGCTGTTTTTT. Translating gives CASRDRRGNGELFF.

J is TRBJ1-5 and V is TRBV18; D gene uncertain. Per the germline V gene, CDR1 is KGHSH and CDR2 is LQKENI. Trimming took 3 bases from V and 0 from J, leaving 9 bases between them. The CDR3 totals 15 residues. For the CDR3, the DNA is TGTGCCAGCTCACCGGGTACTAATAGCAATCAGCCCCAGCATTTT. Translation: CASSPGTNSNQPQHF.

The J gene is TRBJ1-4, the V gene TRBV6-2 or TRBV6-3; possibly TRBD1 for D (6 bases). Trimming removed 2 bases from V and 7 bases from J, with 14 bases in between. Germline V CDR1 and CDR2: MNHEY, SVGEGT. The CDR3 is made up of 15 amino acids. The CDR3 DNA reads TGTGCCAGCAGTTACCCCAAAGGGGGTGGTGAAAAACTGTTTTTT. This translates into CASSYPKGGGEKLFF.

The chain has TRBV29-1 and TRBJ1-1, with D possibly TRBD1 on 6 matching bases. With 4 bases removed from V and 7 bases from J, the gap between germline ends came to 16 bases. CDR1 SQVTM and CDR2 ANQGSEA come from the germline V gene. The CDR3 extends over 13 amino acids. The CDR3 DNA is TGCAGCGTTGGTTCCCCGGGACACTTTGAAGCTTTCTTT. It is translated as CSVGSPGHFEAFF.

This chain joins TRBV12-3 or TRBV12-4 and TRBJ1-5, with D possibly matching TRBD1 (5 bases). The CDR3 runs 12 residues. The V gene lost 7 bases and the J gene lost 7 bases, with 11 bases spanning the gap. CDR3 amino acids: CASNHSGQPQHF. In nucleotides, the CDR3 is TGTGCCAGCAACCATTCAGGGCAGCCCCAGCATTTT.

V gene TRBV6-5 combines with J gene TRBJ2-7; TRBD2 might be the D (6 bases). This CDR3 has 15 amino acids. Trimming left V 2 bases short and J 4 bases short, with 15 bases between. Germline CDR1 is MNHEY and CDR2 is SVGAGI. The CDR3 region is CASSYSSGVSYEQYF. The CDR3 bases are TGTGCCAGCAGTTACAGTTCGGGGGTCTCTTACGAGCAGTACTTC.

The chain employs TRBV19 and TRBJ2-3, with 13 bases identical to TRBD2. V gave up 2 bases and J gave up 7 bases; unmatched junction bases: 18. The CDR3 totals 20 residues. Germline V gene sequence: CDR1 LNHDA, CDR2 SQIVND (reference sequence). The CDR3 bases are TGTGCCAGTAGTATAACCCAGAAACCGACTAGCGGGGGGAGGGGAAATACGCAGTATTTT. It encodes CASSITQKPTSGGRGNTQYF.